The 14 T cell receptor beta chains given below trace back to one sample, sequenced in a study of T cells after yellow fever vaccination. TCRdb fed the 5' RACE reads into MiXCR, producing one record per CDR3 protein. This table holds about 260,000 distinct CDR3 sequences, 13% found once. The source material was CD4+ T cells sorted from PBMCs, sampled 45 days after the yellow fever booster vaccination. The receptors here all came from a man aged 25 to 45 who received the YFV17D yellow fever vaccine.

This sequence joins TRBV29-1 and TRBJ1-1; maybe TRBD1 (6 bases). The CDR3 sequence is 15 residues long. Trimming removed 7 bases from V and 1 base from J, with 19 bases in between. Germline V CDR1 and CDR2: SQVTM, ANQGSEA. The CDR3 DNA sequence: TGCAGCGGTGGGACACCGACCTACGAGAACACTGAAGCTTTCTTT. Its translation is CSGGTPTYENTEAFF.

This clonotype was found a few times. A junction end diverges from the germline sequence, so it may reflect a read error. DNA for the CDR3: TGCAGCGTCAAGGACGGAACTGGAGAGAACTTC. Translating it yields CSVKDGTGENF. The gene calls are TRBV29-1 and TRBJ2-4; D not certain. The CDR3 is made up of 11 amino acids. The germline gives CDR1 SQVTM, CDR2 ANQGSEA.

In DNA form, the CDR3 reads TGTGCCAGCAGCTTATTGCGAGTGGGCTACACCTTC. It specifies CASSLLRVGYTF. The chain carries TRBV7-2 and TRBJ1-2; D is uncertain. The CDR3 has 12 residues. Germline V gene data show CDR1 as SGHTA and CDR2 as FQGNSA. With 2 bases removed from V and 8 bases from J, the gap between germline ends came to 9 bases.

The CDR3 sequence: CASSLGTGTSGSYEQFF. CDR3 sequence (DNA): TGCGCCAGCAGCTTGGGGACCGGGACTAGCGGGAGCTATGAGCAGTTCTTC. The chain joins TRBV5-1 to TRBJ2-1; 14 bases fit TRBD2. From germline, CDR1 is SGHRS and CDR2 YFSETQ. The CDR3 has 17 amino acids. V shed 0 bases and J 8 bases; nucleotides not matched to a gene: 7.

In its sample, this clonotype was seen many times. V gene TRBV20-1 combines with J gene TRBJ2-3; 8 bases line up with TRBD2. Looked up from germline, CDR1 is DFQATT and CDR2 is SNEGSKA (reference sequence). The CDR3 is 17 amino acids. V was clipped by 3 bases and J by 0 bases; unmatched bases: 11. CDR3 residues: CSARAGSGSGSTDTQYF. In DNA form, the CDR3 reads TGCAGTGCTAGGGCAGGAAGCGGGAGCGGTAGCACAGATACGCAGTATTTT.

The V call is TRBV20-1, the J call TRBJ2-7; no clear D. Germline lookup yields CDR1 DFQATT and CDR2 SNEGSKA (reference sequence). V was clipped by 5 bases and J by 3 bases, with 17 bases between them. CDR3 size: 14 residues. The DNA of the CDR3 is TGCAGTGCTGTTCTGACGGCTATGGGCTACGAGCAGTACTTC. Amino acid sequence: CSAVLTAMGYEQYF.

This clonotype was detected only a few times. The V and J genes are TRBV29-1 and TRBJ2-7; perhaps TRBD2 as D (5 bases). Germline CDR1 is SQVTM and CDR2 is ANQGSEA. The CDR3 has 14 residues. V was clipped by 5 bases and J by 2 bases, with 16 bases between them. CDR3 loop: CSVPRGRGAYEQYF. CDR3 bases: TGCAGCGTTCCCCGGGGTCGGGGAGCCTACGAGCAGTACTTC.

This sequence joins TRBV29-1 and TRBJ2-7; 11 bases map to TRBD1. With V trimmed by 7 bases and J by 3 bases, 5 bases remained unmatched. Germline CDR1 and CDR2: SQVTM and ANQGSEA. This CDR3 has 13 amino acids. The CDR3 spells CSAGQGAIYEQYF. The CDR3 DNA reads TGCAGCGCAGGACAGGGGGCGATCTACGAGCAGTACTTC.

This clonotype was detected a few times. The CDR3 spells CASRNRVSYEQYF. The CDR3 nucleotides read TGTGCCAGCAGAAACAGGGTCTCCTACGAGCAGTACTTC. This chain joins TRBV12-3 or TRBV12-4 and TRBJ2-7, with D perhaps TRBD1 (6 bases). This CDR3 spans 13 amino acids. V gave up 6 bases and J gave up 0 bases, with 9 bases separating them.

This clonotype has only a few counts. This chain uses TRBV7-2 with TRBJ1-1; TRBD1 aligns across 7 bases. J gave up 5 bases and V 5 bases, and 5 bases lay outside the gene matches. This CDR3 spans 13 amino acids. The germline V gene encodes CDR1 SGHTA and CDR2 FQGNSA. The CDR3 DNA is TGTGCCAGCAGCCGGACAGGAGAAACTGAAGCTTTCTTT. Translated, it gives CASSRTGETEAFF. The full variable domain, its missing parts supplied by reference TRBV7-2 and TRBJ1-1, is GAGVSQSPSNKVTEKGKDVELRCDPISGHTALYWYRQSLGQGLEFLIYFQGNSAPDKSGLPSDRFSAERTGGSVSTLTIQRTQQEDSAVYLCASSRTGETEAFFGQGTRLTVV.

V usage is TRBV7-9 and J usage is TRBJ2-7; D is possibly TRBD2 (6 bases). The germline gives CDR1 SEHNR, CDR2 FQNEAQ (reference sequence). Trimming shortened V by 2 bases and J by 5 bases, and 10 bases separated the two germline ends. This CDR3 contains 13 residues. The CDR3, as DNA: TGTGCCAGCAGCTTATGGGGGGACGACGAGCAGTACTTC. This sequence encodes CASSLWGDDEQYF.

This clonotype was observed many times. The chain combines TRBV29-1 with TRBJ2-5, with D possibly TRBD2 on 6 matching bases. CDR3 length: 15 amino acids. Germline CDR1 SQVTM, CDR2 ANQGSEA. V lost 0 bases, J lost 4 bases, and 15 bases lay in between. The CDR3 sequence: CSVEDPEQEGETQYF. CDR3 DNA sequence: TGCAGCGTTGAAGATCCCGAACAGGAGGGAGAGACCCAGTACTTC.

The chain combines TRBV12-3 or TRBV12-4 with TRBJ1-2; tentative D call: TRBD1 (5 bases). V lost 5 bases and J 4 bases, leaving 17 bases between the germline ends. The CDR3 loop spans 15 amino acids. The CDR3 loop is CASSLRGAGVYGYTF. In DNA form, the CDR3 reads TGTGCCAGCAGTCTCCGAGGGGCGGGGGTCTATGGCTACACCTTC.

The chain combines TRBV29-1 with TRBJ2-2, with D perhaps TRBD1 (5 bases). Trimming cost V 6 bases and J 1 base, with 12 bases left between them. CDR3 length: 14 amino acids. The V gene's germline CDR1 is SQVTM and CDR2 ANQGSEA. The CDR3 reads CSVENRLNTGELFF. CDR3 coding DNA: TGCAGCGTCGAAAACAGGTTGAACACCGGGGAGCTGTTTTTT.